This T cell receptor beta chain was recorded in a study of cytomegalovirus exposure and HLA in healthy donors. PCR employed 60 Vbeta and 13 Jbeta primers. Assay used: immunoSEQ multiplex PCR; TCRdb lists only in-frame clones, some missing. The sample holds some 76,000 clones, 86% seen once. Germline V gene lookup returns CDR1 MNHEY and CDR2 SMNVEV (reference sequence). CDR3 length: 17 amino acids. About this clone itself: Antigen specificity is unknown.

Study observations and caveats: Excluded: some indistinguishable V segments such as TRBV6-2 and TRBV6-3. Some public TCRs appeared in many individuals, while most sequences were rare. Fewer N-insertions than the roughly 600-donor mean were reportedly shown by an Asian-associated ancestry cluster in a later analysis. Sequencing probably produced one cluster of sequence variants that were highly shared.

The clonotype was recovered from a woman in her 30s in good health and CMV-seronegative. The material sequenced was PBMCs. The gene calls are TRBV27 and TRBJ2-5, with D possibly being TRBD1 (6 bases). The J call may not be correct, given that the DNA end is closer to TRBJ2-7. CDR3 DNA sequence: TGTGCCAGCAGTTTAGTAGGGGGAACCCGTCCCCACTACGAGCAGTACTTC. This encodes CASSLVGGTRPHYEQYF.